The table lists the clone carrying this T cell receptor (beta chain) with many counts. This sample was included in a study of shared clonotypes between healthy human individuals. V was trimmed by 1 base and J by 6 bases, leaving 6 bases between them. CDR3 size: 12 residues. From germline, CDR1 is SGHTA and CDR2 FQGNSA. Profiling relied on immunoSEQ multiplex PCR, and the TCRdb table lists in-frame clones only, not all of them. The data show 100,000 or so clones, 68% seen once. Material for sequencing was memory CD8+ T cells sorted from blood. The subset: CD45RO+ cells pooled with CCR7-negative TemRA cells. This chain connects TRBV7-2 to TRBJ1-2; D gene uncertain. The clonotype originates from a woman in her 30s in good health. The CDR3 protein is CASSLDGHGYTF. CDR3 coding DNA: TGTGCCAGCAGCTTAGACGGCCATGGCTACACCTTC.